The sequence of this T cell receptor beta chain was determined in a study of blood T cell repertoires in COVID-19. At the level of the study: Some COVID-19 samples were acute and others convalescent; all came from the United States, Italy and Spain.

In the source study's methods: By means of reference gene primer amplification, nucleated cell counts were estimated. Some clones are missing from TCRdb's copy, which holds only in-frame ones; the method was immunoSEQ multiplex PCR. V and J calls and clone size come straight from that table; D and trimming were deduced from the DNA. The top ten hold over 2% of the sample, which has about 260,000 clones, about 90% seen once. Germline V gives CDR1 PRHDT, CDR2 FYEKMQ (reference sequence). Trimming took off 7 bases at V and 1 base at J, with 14 bases between the two ends. This CDR3 is built from 15 residues. This clone was counted only a few times.

The material sequenced was peripheral blood. The TCR originated in a woman between 50 and 59 years old who had recovered from COVID-19. The chain combines TRBV13 with TRBJ1-3, with D maybe TRBD1 (5 bases). The CDR3 sequence is CASKTAGGSGNTIYF. CDR3 in DNA: TGTGCCAGCAAGACGGCTGGGGGGTCTGGAAACACCATATATTTT. Variable domain in full (rest from reference TRBV13 and TRBJ1-3): AAGVIQSPRHLIKEKRETATLKCYPIPRHDTVYWYQQGPGQDPQFLISFYEKMQSDKGSIPDRFSAQQFSDYHSELNMSSLELGDSALYFCASKTAGGSGNTIYFGEGSWLTVV.